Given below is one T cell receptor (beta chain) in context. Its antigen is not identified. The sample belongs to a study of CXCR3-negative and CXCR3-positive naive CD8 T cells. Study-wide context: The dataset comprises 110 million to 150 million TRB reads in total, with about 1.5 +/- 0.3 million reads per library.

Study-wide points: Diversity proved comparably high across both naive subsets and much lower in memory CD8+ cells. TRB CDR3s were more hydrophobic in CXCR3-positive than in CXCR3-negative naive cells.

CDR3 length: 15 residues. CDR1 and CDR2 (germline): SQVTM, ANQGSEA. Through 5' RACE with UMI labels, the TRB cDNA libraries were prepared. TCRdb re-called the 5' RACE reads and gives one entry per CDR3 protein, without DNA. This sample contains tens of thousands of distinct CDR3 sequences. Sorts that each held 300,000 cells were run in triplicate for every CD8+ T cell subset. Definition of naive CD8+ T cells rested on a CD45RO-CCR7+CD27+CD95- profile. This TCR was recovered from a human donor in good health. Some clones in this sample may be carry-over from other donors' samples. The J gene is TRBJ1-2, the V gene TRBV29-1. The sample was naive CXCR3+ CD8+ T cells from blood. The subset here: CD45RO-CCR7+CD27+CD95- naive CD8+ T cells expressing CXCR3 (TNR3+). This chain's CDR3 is CSVEEGGAFDYGYTF.